A selection of T cell receptor beta chains follows, all from one sample in a study of blood T cell repertoires in COVID-19. Produced via immunoSEQ multiplex PCR; TCRdb's table is partial and in-frame only. The table includes 90,000 to 130,000 clones, 80% to 90% detected once. Sequencing input: peripheral blood. The receptors here all came from a man aged 40-49 years with acute or convalescent COVID-19. The CDR3 runs from the conserved cysteine through the conserved F or W. A D gene is named only where the DNA matches it firmly. Rows give clone size only sometimes, using once, few, many, or a class for an expanded clone.

>TRBD1|TRBV27|TRBJ1-1|.
TGTGCCAGCAGTTTAACAGGGGCCGACACTGAAGCTTTCTTT
CASSLTGADTEAFF
>.|TRBV7-9|TRBJ2-7|.
TGTGCCAGCAGCTTAGCGACATACGGCGAGCAGTACTTC
CASSLATYGEQYF
>TRBD2|TRBV9|TRBJ2-1|.
TGTGCCAGCAGCCCCGACGGACTAGCGGGAGACAATGAGCAGTTCTTC
CASSPDGLAGDNEQFF
>.|TRBV5-1|TRBJ2-3|.
TGCGCCAGCAGCTTGGGCCCGAAGACTTGGCACACAGATACGCAGTATTTT
CASSLGPKTWHTDTQYF
>TRBD1|TRBV6-6|TRBJ1-3|.
TGTGCCAGCAGTTACCGTCGGGGACAGCCCGGGGATTTT
CASSYRRGQPGDF
>TRBD2|TRBV25-1|TRBJ2-7|.
TGTGCCAGCAGTGAATCGGTAGCGGGAGGCCTCAGGGGGGAGCAGTACTTC
CASSESVAGGLRGEQYF
>TRBD2|TRBV10-3|TRBJ2-3|.
TGTGCCATCAGTAACCTATTAGCGGGGACTAGCACAGATACGCAGTATTTT
CAISNLLAGTSTDTQYF
>.|TRBV5-4|TRBJ1-2|many
TGTGCCAGCAGCTTGGCACAGAACTATGGCTACACCTTC
CASSLAQNYGYTF
>.|TRBV6-1|TRBJ2-5|.
TGTGCCAGCAGTGAAAGGGGGTCAAAGGGGACCCAGTACTTC
CASSERGSKGTQYF
>TRBD2|TRBV4-2|TRBJ2-7|few
TGTGCCAGCAGCCAAGATGGGACTAGCGGGAGTTTCTACGAGCAGTACTTC
CASSQDGTSGSFYEQYF
>TRBD2|TRBV29-1|TRBJ2-5|.
TGCAGTGTACTAGCGGGATGGGGAGAGACCCAGTACTTC
CSVLAGWGETQYF
>.|TRBV19|TRBJ1-2|.
TGTGCCAGTAGGGAGCGGTCCGACCATCAGACCCTATATGGCTACACCTTC
CASRERSDHQTLYGYTF
>.|TRBV10-3|TRBJ1-3|.
TGTGCCATCACTGGACAGATCTCTGGAAACACCATATATTTT
CAITGQISGNTIYF
>TRBD2|TRBV4-3|TRBJ2-1|.
TGCGCCAGCAGCCAAGAAGCTAGCGGGTCTTACTACAATGAGCAGTTCTTC
CASSQEASGSYYNEQFF
>.|TRBV7-3|TRBJ1-1|.
TGTGCCAGCAGCTTAGGAGGCATGGGGAGGACTGAAGCTTTCTTT
CASSLGGMGRTEAFF